This TCR beta chain originates from a study of graft-versus-host responses after intestinal transplantation. Study-level background: Among the recipients, transplants were multivisceral, liver-intestinal, or isolated intestinal. Study results and caveats: Early post-transplant HvG declines showed an association with peak circulating GvH clone levels.

Turning to this clone: As yet, its antigen is unknown. A read error may account for a junction end that differs from germline.

Profiled with immunoSEQ multiplex PCR; TCRdb holds only in-frame clones, not every one. Seen here are about 10,000 clones, around 92% observed once, and the top ten hold around 5%. CDR3 length: 14 amino acids. The germline V gene encodes CDR1 SSHAT and CDR2 FNYEAQ (reference sequence). The sample in question was PBMCs, obtained roughly 64 days after transplant. This chain joins TRBV7-7 and TRBJ2-7, with TRBD1 matching over 11 bases. The sequence derives from a human patient who received an intestinal transplant, so some T cells may come from the graft donor. The CDR3 here is CASSRGQGDYEQYF. The CDR3 DNA reads TGTGCTAGCAGCCGGGGACAGGGGGATTACGAGCAGTACTTC.